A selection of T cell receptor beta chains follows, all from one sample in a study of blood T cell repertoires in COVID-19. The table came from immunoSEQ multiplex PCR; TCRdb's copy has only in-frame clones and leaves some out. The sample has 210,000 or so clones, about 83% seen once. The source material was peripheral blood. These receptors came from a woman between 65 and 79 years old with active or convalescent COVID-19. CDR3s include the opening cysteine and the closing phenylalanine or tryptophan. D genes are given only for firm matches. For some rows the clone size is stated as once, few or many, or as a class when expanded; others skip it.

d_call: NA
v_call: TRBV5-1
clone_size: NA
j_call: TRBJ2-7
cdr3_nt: TGCGCCAGCAGCCAACAGGGAGTGCCCTACGAGCAGTACTTC
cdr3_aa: CASSQQGVPYEQYF

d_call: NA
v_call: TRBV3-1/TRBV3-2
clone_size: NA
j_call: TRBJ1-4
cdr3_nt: TGTGCCAGCCGGAACAGGGCCCCAACTAATGAAAAACTGTTTTTT
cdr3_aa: CASRNRAPTNEKLFF

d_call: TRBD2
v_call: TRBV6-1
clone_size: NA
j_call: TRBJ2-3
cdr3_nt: TGTGCCAGCAGTGAACGGGGACTAGTCACAGATACGCAGTATTTT
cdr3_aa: CASSERGLVTDTQYF

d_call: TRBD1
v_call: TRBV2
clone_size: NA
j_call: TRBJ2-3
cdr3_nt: TGTGCCAGCAGTGAACTGGGACAGGGCCCAGATACGCAGTATTTT
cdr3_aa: CASSELGQGPDTQYF

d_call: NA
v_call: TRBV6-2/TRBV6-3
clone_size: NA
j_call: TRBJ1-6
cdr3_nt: TGTGCCAGCAGTTACGAGTTTATGGATTCACCCCTCCACTTT
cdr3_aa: CASSYEFMDSPLHF

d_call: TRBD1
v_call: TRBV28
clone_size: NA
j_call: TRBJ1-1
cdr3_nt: TGTGCCAGCAGTTTTCTAGGGACAGGGGGCGGAGAGGCTTTCTTT
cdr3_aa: CASSFLGTGGGEAFF

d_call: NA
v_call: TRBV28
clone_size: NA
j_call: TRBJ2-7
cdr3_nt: TGTGCCAGCAGTTACAGGGTCTACGAGCAGTACTTC
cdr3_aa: CASSYRVYEQYF

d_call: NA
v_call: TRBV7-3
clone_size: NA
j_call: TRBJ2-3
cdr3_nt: TGTGCCAGCAGCCCCCTAGGTCGGACTGGCACAGATACGCAGTATTTT
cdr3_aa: CASSPLGRTGTDTQYF

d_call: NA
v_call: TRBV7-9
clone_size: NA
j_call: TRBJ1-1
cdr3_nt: TGTGCCAGCAGCTTAGGGGGGCTGACTGAAGCTTTCTTT
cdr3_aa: CASSLGGLTEAFF

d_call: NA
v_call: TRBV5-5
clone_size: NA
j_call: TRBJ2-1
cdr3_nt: TGTGCCAGCAGCTTGCCAGGCACCTACAATGAGCAGTTCTTC
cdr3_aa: CASSLPGTYNEQFF

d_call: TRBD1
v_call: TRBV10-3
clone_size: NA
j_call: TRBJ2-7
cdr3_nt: TGTGCCATCAGTGAGTCGGACAGGACCCGCTCCTACGAGCAGTACTTC
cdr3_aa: CAISESDRTRSYEQYF

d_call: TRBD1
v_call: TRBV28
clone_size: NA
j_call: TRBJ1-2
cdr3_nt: TGTGCCAGCAGCCCCCAGGGGGCGAAAATCTATGGCTACACCTTC
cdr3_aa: CASSPQGAKIYGYTF

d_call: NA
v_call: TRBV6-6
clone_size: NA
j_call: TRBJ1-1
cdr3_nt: TGTGCCAGCACCCTCGACAGAAACACTGAAGCTTTCTTT
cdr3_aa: CASTLDRNTEAFF

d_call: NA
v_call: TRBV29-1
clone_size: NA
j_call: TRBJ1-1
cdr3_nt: TGCAGCGTGAGTGCGGGGGGGCCTGGCACTGAAGCTTTCTTT
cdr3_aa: CSVSAGGPGTEAFF

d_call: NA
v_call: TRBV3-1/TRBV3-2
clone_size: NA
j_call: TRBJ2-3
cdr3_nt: TGTGCCAGCAGCCACCTACAGGCCAGCACAGATACGCAGTATTTT
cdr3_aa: CASSHLQASTDTQYF

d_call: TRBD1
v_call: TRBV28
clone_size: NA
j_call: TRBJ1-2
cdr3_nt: TGTGCCAGCAGTTCAGACAGGGGTGGGGGCTATGGCTACACCTTC
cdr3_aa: CASSSDRGGGYGYTF

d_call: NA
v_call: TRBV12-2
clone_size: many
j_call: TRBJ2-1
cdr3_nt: TGTGCAAGTCGCCACCATTGGGGGACTAGCGGGAGTTATAATGAGCAGTTCTTC
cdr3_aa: CASRHHWGTSGSYNEQFF

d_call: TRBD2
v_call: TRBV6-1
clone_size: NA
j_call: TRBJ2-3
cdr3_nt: TGTGCCAGCAGTGATCCCCTAGCGGTCGCTTGGCCTAACACAGATACGCAGTATTTT
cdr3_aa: CASSDPLAVAWPNTDTQYF

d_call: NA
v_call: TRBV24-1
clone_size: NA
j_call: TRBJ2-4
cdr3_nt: TGTGCCACCAGCCGGACATACGATACCAAAAACATTCAGTACTTC
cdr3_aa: CATSRTYDTKNIQYF

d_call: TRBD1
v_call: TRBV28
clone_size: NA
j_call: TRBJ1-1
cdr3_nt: TGTGCCAGCAGCCGCAGGGACAGGGGGTCAGCTTTCTTT
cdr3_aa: CASSRRDRGSAFF

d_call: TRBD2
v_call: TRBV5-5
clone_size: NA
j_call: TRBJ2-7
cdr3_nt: TGTGCCAGCAGCTTGGACTACTATAGCGGGATTGGGCAGTACTTC
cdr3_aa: CASSLDYYSGIGQYF

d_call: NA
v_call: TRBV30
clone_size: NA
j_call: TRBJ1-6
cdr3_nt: TGTGCCTGGAGCGTACTCTCGGGTTCACCCCTCCACTTT
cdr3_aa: CAWSVLSGSPLHF

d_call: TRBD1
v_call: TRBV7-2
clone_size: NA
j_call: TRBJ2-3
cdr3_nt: TGTGCCAGCAGCTCACGGGACAGGGGCACAGATACGCAGTATTTT
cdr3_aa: CASSSRDRGTDTQYF

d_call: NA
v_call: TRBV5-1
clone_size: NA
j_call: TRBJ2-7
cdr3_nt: TGCGCCAGCAGACGCCCCCGGGGACAGTACTTC
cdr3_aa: CASRRPRGQYF

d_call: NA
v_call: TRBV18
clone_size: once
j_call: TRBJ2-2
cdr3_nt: TGTGCCAGCTCACCAAATCGAGCCGGGGAGCTGTTTTTT
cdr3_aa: CASSPNRAGELFF

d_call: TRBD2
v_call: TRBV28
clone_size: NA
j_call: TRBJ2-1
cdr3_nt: TGTGCCAGCAGTTGGAGGGGGGTGACTAGCGGGGCCCACAAGCAGTTCTTC
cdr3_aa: CASSWRGVTSGAHKQFF